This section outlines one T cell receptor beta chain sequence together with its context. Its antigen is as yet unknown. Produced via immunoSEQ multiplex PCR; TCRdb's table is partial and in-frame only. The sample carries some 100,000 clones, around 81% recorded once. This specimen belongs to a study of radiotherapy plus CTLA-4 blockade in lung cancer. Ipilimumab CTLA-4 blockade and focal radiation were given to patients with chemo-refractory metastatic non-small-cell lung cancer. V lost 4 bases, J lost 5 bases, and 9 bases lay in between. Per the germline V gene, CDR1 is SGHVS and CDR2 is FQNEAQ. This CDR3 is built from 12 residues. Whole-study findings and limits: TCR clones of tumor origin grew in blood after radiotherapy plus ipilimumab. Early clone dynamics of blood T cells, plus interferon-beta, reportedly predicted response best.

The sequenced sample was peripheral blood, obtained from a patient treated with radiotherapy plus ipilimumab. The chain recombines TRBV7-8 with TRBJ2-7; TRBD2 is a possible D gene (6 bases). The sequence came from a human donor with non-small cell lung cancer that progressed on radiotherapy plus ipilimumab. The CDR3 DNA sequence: TGTGCCAGCAGCTGGACTATCAACGAGCAGTACTTC. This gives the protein CASSWTINEQYF. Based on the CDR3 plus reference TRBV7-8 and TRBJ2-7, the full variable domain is GAGVSQSPRYKVAKRGQDVALRCDPISGHVSLFWYQQALGQGPEFLTYFQNEAQLDKSGLPSDRFFAERPEGSVSTLKIQRTQQEDSAVYLCASSWTINEQYFGPGTRLTVT.